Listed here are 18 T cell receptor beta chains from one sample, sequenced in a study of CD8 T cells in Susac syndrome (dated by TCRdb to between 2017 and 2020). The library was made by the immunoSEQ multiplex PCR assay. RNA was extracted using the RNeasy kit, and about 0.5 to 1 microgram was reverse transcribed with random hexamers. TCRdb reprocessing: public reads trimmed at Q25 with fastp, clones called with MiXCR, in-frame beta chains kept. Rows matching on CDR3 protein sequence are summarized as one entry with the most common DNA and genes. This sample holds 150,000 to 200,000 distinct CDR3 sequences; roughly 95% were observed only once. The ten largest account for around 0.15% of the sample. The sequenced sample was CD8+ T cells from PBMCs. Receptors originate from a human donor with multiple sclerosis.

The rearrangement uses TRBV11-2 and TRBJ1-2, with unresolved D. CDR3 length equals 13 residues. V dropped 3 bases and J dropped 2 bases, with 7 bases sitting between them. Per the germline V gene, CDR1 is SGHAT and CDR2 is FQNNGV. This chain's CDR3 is CASSFSGNYGYTF. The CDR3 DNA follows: TGTGCCAGCAGCTTTTCCGGGAACTATGGCTACACCTTC.

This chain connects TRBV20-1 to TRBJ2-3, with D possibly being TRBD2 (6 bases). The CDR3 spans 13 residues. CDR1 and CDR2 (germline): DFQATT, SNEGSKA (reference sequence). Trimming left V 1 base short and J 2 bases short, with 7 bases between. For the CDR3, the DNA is TGCAGTGCTAGAGGGACTACCACAGATACGCAGTATTTT. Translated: CSARGTTTDTQYF.

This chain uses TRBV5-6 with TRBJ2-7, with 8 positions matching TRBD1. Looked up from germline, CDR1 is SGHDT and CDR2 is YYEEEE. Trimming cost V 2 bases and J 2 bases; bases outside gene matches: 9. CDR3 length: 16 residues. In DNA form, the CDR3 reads TGTGCCAGCAGCTTCGTCGGGACAGGTACAACCTACGAGCAGTACTTC. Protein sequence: CASSFVGTGTTYEQYF.

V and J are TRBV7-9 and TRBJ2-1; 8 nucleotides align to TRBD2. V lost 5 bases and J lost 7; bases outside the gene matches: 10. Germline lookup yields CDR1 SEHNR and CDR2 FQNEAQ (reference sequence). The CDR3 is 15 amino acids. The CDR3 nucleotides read TGTGCCAGCAGCCCCGCGGGGGGTTCTTGGAATGAGCAGTTCTTC. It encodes CASSPAGGSWNEQFF.

CDR3: CASSQLAGGSHEQFF. The CDR3 DNA sequence: TGTGCCAGCAGCCAACTAGCGGGAGGGAGTCATGAGCAGTTCTTC. This chain connects TRBV7-3 to TRBJ2-1, with 13 nucleotides matching TRBD2. V trimming: 5 bases; J trimming: 8 bases; junction bases outside the gene matches: 6. Germline V CDR1 and CDR2: SGHTA, FQGTGA. This CDR3 comprises 15 residues.

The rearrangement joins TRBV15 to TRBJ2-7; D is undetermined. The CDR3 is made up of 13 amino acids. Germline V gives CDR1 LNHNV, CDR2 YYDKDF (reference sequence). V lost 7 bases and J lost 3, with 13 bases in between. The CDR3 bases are TGTGCCACCACAGCAGAGATGGGCTACGAGCAGTACTTC. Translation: CATTAEMGYEQYF.

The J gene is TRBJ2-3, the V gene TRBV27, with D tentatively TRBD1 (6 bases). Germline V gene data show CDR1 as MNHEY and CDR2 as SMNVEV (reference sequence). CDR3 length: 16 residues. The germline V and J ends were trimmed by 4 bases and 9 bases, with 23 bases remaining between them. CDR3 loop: CASSSNRETSTLTQYF. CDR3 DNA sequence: TGTGCCAGCAGTTCCAACAGGGAAACCTCGACACTGACGCAGTATTTT.

The CDR3 reads CASFGGTTLNNEQFF. DNA for the CDR3: TGTGCCAGCTTTGGAGGGACTACACTTAACAATGAGCAGTTCTTC. The V and J genes are TRBV7-9 and TRBJ2-1; 7 bases map to TRBD2. This CDR3 is 15 amino acids long. With V trimmed by 8 bases and J by 5 bases, 12 bases remained unmatched. Germline loops: CDR1 SEHNR, CDR2 FQNEAQ (reference sequence).

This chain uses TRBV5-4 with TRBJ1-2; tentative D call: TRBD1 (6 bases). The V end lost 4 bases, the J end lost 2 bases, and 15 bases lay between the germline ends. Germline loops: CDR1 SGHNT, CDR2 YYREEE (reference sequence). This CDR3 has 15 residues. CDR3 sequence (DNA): TGTGCCAGCAGCCCGGACAGTCTGGGGAACTATGGCTACACCTTC. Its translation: CASSPDSLGNYGYTF.

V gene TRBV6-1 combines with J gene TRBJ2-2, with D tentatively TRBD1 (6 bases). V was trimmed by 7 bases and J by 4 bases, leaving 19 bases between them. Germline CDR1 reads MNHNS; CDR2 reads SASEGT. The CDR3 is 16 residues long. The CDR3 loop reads CASTKTGITATGELFF. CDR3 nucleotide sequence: TGTGCCAGCACGAAGACAGGAATCACGGCCACCGGGGAGCTGTTTTTT.

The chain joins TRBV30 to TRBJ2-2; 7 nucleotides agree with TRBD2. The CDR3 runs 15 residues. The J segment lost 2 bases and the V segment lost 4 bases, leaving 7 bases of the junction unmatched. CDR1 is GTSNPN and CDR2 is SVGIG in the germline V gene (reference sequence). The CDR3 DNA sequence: TGTGCCTGGACCGGGGAGGGAGGAAACACCGGGGAGCTGTTTTTT. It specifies CAWTGEGGNTGELFF. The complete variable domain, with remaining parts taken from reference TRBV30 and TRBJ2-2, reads SQTIHQWPATLVQPVGSPLSLECTVEGTSNPNLYWYRQAAGRGLQLLFYSVGIGQISSEVPQNLSASRPQDRQFILSSKKLLLSDSGFYLCAWTGEGGNTGELFFGEGSRLTVL.

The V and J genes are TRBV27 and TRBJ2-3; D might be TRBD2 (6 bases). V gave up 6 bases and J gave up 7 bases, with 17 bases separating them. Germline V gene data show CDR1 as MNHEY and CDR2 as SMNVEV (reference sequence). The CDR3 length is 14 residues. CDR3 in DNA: TGTGCCAGCAGCCTCGGGAGTTTAATGAATACGCAGTATTTT. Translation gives CASSLGSLMNTQYF.

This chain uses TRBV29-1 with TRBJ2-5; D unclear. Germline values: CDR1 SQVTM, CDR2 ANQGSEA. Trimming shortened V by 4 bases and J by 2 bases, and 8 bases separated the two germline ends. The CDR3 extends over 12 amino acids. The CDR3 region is CSVVGLQETQYF. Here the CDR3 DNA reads TGCAGCGTTGTAGGCCTACAAGAGACCCAGTACTTC.

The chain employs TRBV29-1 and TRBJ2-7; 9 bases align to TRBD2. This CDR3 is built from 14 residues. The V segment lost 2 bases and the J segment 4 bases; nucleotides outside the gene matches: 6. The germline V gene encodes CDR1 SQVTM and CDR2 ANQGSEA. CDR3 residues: CSVEPAGGPYEQYF. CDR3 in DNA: TGCAGCGTTGAACCGGCGGGAGGGCCGTACGAGCAGTACTTC.

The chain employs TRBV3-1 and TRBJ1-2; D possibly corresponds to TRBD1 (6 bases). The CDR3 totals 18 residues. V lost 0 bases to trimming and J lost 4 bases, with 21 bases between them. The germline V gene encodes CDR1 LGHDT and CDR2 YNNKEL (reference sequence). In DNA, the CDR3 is TGTGCCAGCAGCCAAGAAGGAAGGTGGCAGGGGAAACTCTATGGCTACACCTTC. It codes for CASSQEGRWQGKLYGYTF.

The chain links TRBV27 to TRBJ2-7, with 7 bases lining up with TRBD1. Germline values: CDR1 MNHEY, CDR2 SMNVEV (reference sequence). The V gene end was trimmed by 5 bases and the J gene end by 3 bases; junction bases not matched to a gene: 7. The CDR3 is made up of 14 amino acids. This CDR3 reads CASSPRGQLYEQYF. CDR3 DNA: TGTGCCAGCAGTCCTAGGGGACAGCTCTACGAGCAGTACTTC.

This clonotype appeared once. CDR3 DNA: TGTGCCAGCAGCCCTCGTGAGGGGCTAGGGACCTTC. It yields the protein CASSPREGLGTF. The chain is built from TRBV13 and TRBJ1-2, with D possibly TRBD1 on 5 matching bases. CDR1 and CDR2 from the germline V gene are PRHDT and FYEKMQ (reference sequence). The CDR3 is 12 amino acids. Trimming shortened V by 5 bases and J by 14 bases, and 18 bases separated the two germline ends. Full variable domain (remainder filled in from reference TRBV13 and TRBJ1-2): AAGVIQSPRHLIKEKRETATLKCYPIPRHDTVYWYQQGPGQDPQFLISFYEKMQSDKGSIPDRFSAQQFSDYHSELNMSSLELGDSALYFCASSPREGLGTFGSGTRLTVV.

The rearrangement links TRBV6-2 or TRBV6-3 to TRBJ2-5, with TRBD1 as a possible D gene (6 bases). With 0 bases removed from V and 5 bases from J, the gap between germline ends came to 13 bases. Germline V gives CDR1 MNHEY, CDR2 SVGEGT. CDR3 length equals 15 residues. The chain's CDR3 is CASSYSDSGEETQYF. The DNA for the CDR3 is TGTGCCAGCAGTTACTCGGACAGTGGGGAGGAGACCCAGTACTTC.